This is a list of T cell receptor beta chains from one sample in a study of a mutant IDH1 vaccine in newly diagnosed glioma. Profiling relied on immunoSEQ multiplex PCR, and the TCRdb table lists in-frame clones only, not all of them. Counted here are 30,000 to 40,000 clones, approximately 83% occurring once; the ten biggest clones make up 24%. No antigen has been assigned to these receptors. The starting material was PBMCs, obtained from a glioma patient whose treatment included an IDH1 peptide vaccine. The receptors derive from a young man with glioma. The CDR3 runs from the conserved cysteine through the conserved F or W.

V,J,CDR3
TRBV6-5,TRBJ2-5,CASSYSGEQETQYF
TRBV30,TRBJ1-1,CAWRGQGGTEAFF
TRBV28,TRBJ1-3,CASSIRSSGNTIYF
TRBV18,TRBJ2-7,CASSPGAGFYEQYF
TRBV6-4,TRBJ2-3,CASSASGSTDTQYF
TRBV2,TRBJ1-2,CASSWTVNYGYTF
TRBV7-9,TRBJ1-1,CASSLKGGGAEAFF
TRBV9,TRBJ2-1,CASSVGGDMNFEQFF
TRBV5-1,TRBJ1-2,CASSLGANFGYTF
TRBV5-6,TRBJ1-2,CASRQDLDSYGYTF
TRBV13,TRBJ2-5,CASSLGDRGETQYF
TRBV4-1,TRBJ2-2,CASSQVGGTGELFF
TRBV7-9,TRBJ2-3,CASRPRQGLTDTQYF
TRBV6-6,TRBJ2-3,CASSHRDRGIDTQYF
TRBV5-4,TRBJ2-2,CASQPWGAPGELFF
TRBV18,TRBJ1-2,CASSPPRDRPYGYTF
TRBV5-1,TRBJ1-2,CASSLYSRSAEARGYTF
TRBV5-6,TRBJ2-6,CASSFRDRALGANVLTF
TRBV15,TRBJ2-7,CATSRDRTRTYEQYF
TRBV28,TRBJ2-7,CASSLLAGAVEQYF
TRBV5-1,TRBJ1-2,CASSQDSSNYGYTF
TRBV27,TRBJ2-7,CASSQPGGLDSYEQYF
TRBV4-1,TRBJ1-2,CASSQAAGGGYGYTF
TRBV7-3,TRBJ2-1,CASGGGIYNEQFF
TRBV23-1,TRBJ2-7,CASSQLSGRGEGLDEQYF
TRBV6-1,TRBJ1-5,CASSGGQGGNQPQHF
TRBV9,TRBJ2-3,CASSVESRDTQYF
TRBV10-3,TRBJ1-5,CAISDGVKGLESNQPQHF
TRBV6-5,TRBJ1-6,CASTAGTDNSPLHF
TRBV7-9,TRBJ2-7,CASTLNRFTYEQYF
TRBV11-2,TRBJ2-1,CASSHPSVRNNEQFF
TRBV27,TRBJ1-1,CASSLSPGMNTEAFF
TRBV4-3,TRBJ1-4,CASSQDSTDEKLFF
TRBV6-1,TRBJ2-7,CASNRGWGDDEQYF
TRBV2,TRBJ2-7,CASRGLAGVYEQYF
TRBV5-1,TRBJ2-2,CASSFQGAANTGELFF
TRBV10-3,TRBJ2-7,CAISEQASGSGYEQYF
TRBV30,TRBJ1-2,CAWSGSNYGYTF
TRBV14,TRBJ2-7,CASSQEQGVYEQYF
TRBV6-5,TRBJ1-1,CASSNRGVGTEAFF
TRBV19,TRBJ2-2,CASSTRARAGELFF
TRBV4-1,TRBJ2-5,CASSQEYGTGGSETQYF
TRBV6-6,TRBJ2-1,CASGTGEQFF
TRBV5-1,TRBJ2-7,CASSLDQQGTYEQYF
TRBV4-1,TRBJ2-1,CASSRLGQGANEQFF
TRBV5-1,TRBJ1-1,CASSSTETEAFF
TRBV4-1,TRBJ2-7,CASSQATSGDTLTYEQYF
TRBV19,TRBJ2-3,CASSIGGRAEDSNTDTQYF
TRBV2,TRBJ2-5,CASSEAPETQYF
TRBV7-8,TRBJ1-5,CASSLVNYRVGNQPQHF